A single sample is the source of the 30 T cell receptor beta chains below, sequenced in a study of cytomegalovirus exposure and HLA in healthy donors. Assay used: immunoSEQ multiplex PCR; TCRdb lists only in-frame clones, some missing. Among about 130,000 clones listed, under 90% were seen once. Material for sequencing was PBMCs. The receptors were sampled from a woman aged 18 to 35 in good health and CMV-seronegative.

V is TRBV9 and J is TRBJ2-1; TRBD2 agrees at 12 bases. Germline V CDR1 and CDR2: SGDLS, YYNGEE. V lost 0 bases and J lost 7; bases outside the gene matches: 11. CDR3 size: 18 residues. CDR3 sequence: CASSVATKLAGGTNEQFF. The CDR3 coding sequence is TGTGCCAGCAGCGTAGCTACGAAGCTAGCGGGAGGGACAAATGAGCAGTTCTTC. The variable domain in full, with the rest retrieved from reference TRBV9 and TRBJ2-1, is DSGVTQTPKHLITATGQRVTLRCSPRSGDLSVYWYQQSLDQGLQFLIQYYNGEERAKGNILERFSAQQFPDLHSELNLSSLELGDSALYFCASSVATKLAGGTNEQFFGPGTRLTVL.

The chain couples TRBV25-1 to TRBJ1-2; D unresolved. The V gene lost 3 bases and the J gene lost 3 bases, with 14 bases spanning the gap. Germline assignment: CDR1 MGHDK and CDR2 SYGVNS. There are 15 residues in the CDR3. CDR3 coding DNA: TGTGCCAGCAGTGACGCGGGCCAGTGGGACTATGGCTACACCTTC. The encoded protein is CASSDAGQWDYGYTF.

The chain couples TRBV30 to TRBJ1-5, with 7 bases fitting TRBD1. With V trimmed by 4 bases and J by 7 bases, 7 bases remained unmatched. Germline CDR1 reads GTSNPN; CDR2 reads SVGIG (reference sequence). The CDR3 sequence is 13 residues long. CDR3 loop: CAWNVGGRQPQHF. The CDR3 bases are TGTGCCTGGAATGTAGGGGGCCGGCAGCCCCAGCATTTT.

To note about this clone: Compared with germline, one end of the junction differs, possibly owing to a read error. The gene calls are TRBV6-1 and TRBJ2-7; 7 nucleotides match TRBD1. CDR3 length: 17 amino acids. Germline lookup yields CDR1 MNHNS and CDR2 SASEGT. The CDR3, as DNA: TGTACCAGCAGTGAACCCCCCTCTCCACAGGGGCCTCAGGAGCAGTACTTC. Translating it yields CTSSEPPSPQGPQEQYF.

The V call is TRBV7-9, the J call TRBJ1-2; D is ambiguous. The CDR3 totals 13 residues. The germline V and J ends were trimmed by 2 bases and 2 bases, with 6 bases remaining between them. The germline CDR1 and CDR2 sequences are SEHNR and FQNEAQ (reference sequence). The CDR3 DNA reads as TGTGCCAGCAGCTTACAGGCCAACTATGGCTACACCTTC. It yields the protein CASSLQANYGYTF.

The rearrangement links TRBV11-2 to TRBJ2-1; 7 bases are a match to TRBD1. The CDR3 runs to 15 residues. Per germline, CDR1 SGHAT and CDR2 FQNNGV. V dropped 5 bases and J dropped 0; count of bases not matched to a gene: 4. CDR3 coding DNA: TGTGCCAGCAGCCCGGGGACAGTCTCCTACAATGAGCAGTTCTTC. Translated, it gives CASSPGTVSYNEQFF.

The J gene is TRBJ1-1, the V gene TRBV7-9; D unresolved. Germline V CDR1 and CDR2: SEHNR, FQNEAQ (reference sequence). This CDR3 is 11 amino acids long. V dropped 3 bases and J dropped 8 bases, with 7 bases sitting between them. The CDR3 loop reads CASSLSGEAFF. CDR3 bases: TGTGCCAGCAGCTTGTCAGGAGAAGCTTTCTTT.

This clone was observed a handful of times. The rearrangement joins TRBV6-5 to TRBJ1-1; TRBD1 might be the D (5 bases). The CDR3 extends over 14 amino acids. Germline lookup yields CDR1 MNHEY and CDR2 SVGAGI. The germline V and J ends were trimmed by 0 bases and 1 base, with 6 bases remaining between them. CDR3: CASSYSDRNTEAFF. For the CDR3, the DNA is TGTGCCAGCAGTTACTCCGACAGGAACACTGAAGCTTTCTTT.

The chain joins TRBV5-5 to TRBJ2-5; 8 bases fit TRBD1. Unmatched junction bases numbered 5, after V lost 2 bases and J lost 5 bases. Germline CDR1 and CDR2: SGHKS and YYEKEE (reference sequence). The CDR3 length is 14 residues. The CDR3 region has the DNA TGTGCCAGCAGCTTTCCACAGGGGGTGGAGACCCAGTACTTC. Translating gives CASSFPQGVETQYF.

This sequence joins TRBV6-5 and TRBJ2-7, with 8 positions matching TRBD2. V lost 6 bases and J lost 3; bases outside the gene matches: 10. The germline V gene encodes CDR1 MNHEY and CDR2 SVGAGI. This CDR3 contains 15 residues. CDR3 protein: CASSPLAGGYYEQYF. The CDR3 DNA sequence: TGTGCCAGCAGCCCCCTCGCGGGAGGTTACTACGAGCAGTACTTC.

The table lists this clone with a count of one. J is TRBJ2-1 and V is TRBV2; D is ambiguous. Germline V lookup: CDR1 SNHLY, CDR2 FYNNEI. The V end was cut by 7 bases, the J end by 6 bases, with 19 bases between. The CDR3 contains 15 residues. CDR3 residues: CASTATAILPNEQFF. CDR3 bases: TGTGCCAGCACCGCAACAGCCATCTTGCCCAATGAGCAGTTCTTC.

In this sample, this clone turned up once. The genes are TRBV27 and TRBJ2-7; TRBD2 is a possible D gene (6 bases). This CDR3 spans 13 amino acids. The V end was cut by 4 bases, the J end by 5 bases, with 12 bases between. Germline V gene lookup returns CDR1 MNHEY and CDR2 SMNVEV (reference sequence). CDR3 sequence reads: CASSYPRENEQYF. In DNA, the CDR3 is TGTGCCAGCAGTTACCCCCGGGAGAACGAGCAGTACTTC.

This rearrangement joins TRBV5-4 to TRBJ2-7; D is possibly TRBD1 (5 bases). Germline-derived CDR1 and CDR2 are SGHNT and YYREEE (reference sequence). The CDR3 is 14 residues long. Deletions cut 3 bases from V and 0 bases from J, with 10 bases between. The CDR3 is CASSSGMSSYEQYF. DNA of the CDR3: TGTGCCAGCAGCTCAGGGATGAGCTCCTACGAGCAGTACTTC.

This chain links TRBV29-1 with TRBJ2-1; 7 nucleotides align to TRBD1. Per the germline V gene, CDR1 is SQVTM and CDR2 is ANQGSEA. The CDR3 is made up of 13 amino acids. V gave up 3 bases and J gave up 4 bases; unmatched junction bases: 3. CDR3 region: CSVEGQQYNEQFF. The CDR3 DNA sequence: TGCAGCGTTGAGGGACAGCAGTACAATGAGCAGTTCTTC.

The J gene is TRBJ1-1, the V gene TRBV7-3; TRBD1 agrees at 9 bases. Per the germline V gene, CDR1 is SGHTA and CDR2 is FQGTGA. CDR3 size: 15 residues. J was trimmed by 0 bases and V by 5 bases; bases with no gene match: 4. CDR3 coding DNA: TGTGCCAGCAGCACGACAGGGGGGGTGAACACTGAAGCTTTCTTT. It encodes CASSTTGGVNTEAFF. The whole variable domain, remainder taken from reference TRBV7-3 and TRBJ1-1, is GAGVSQTPSNKVTEKGKYVELRCDPISGHTALYWYRQSLGQGPEFLIYFQGTGAADDSGLPNDRFFAVRPEGSVSTLKIQRTERGDSAVYLCASSTTGGVNTEAFFGQGTRLTVV.

The CDR3 DNA sequence: TGTGCCAGCAGCTTCCAGGGAACAGGAAACTACGAGCAGTACTTC. The encoded protein is CASSFQGTGNYEQYF. The chain couples TRBV13 to TRBJ2-7; D is perhaps TRBD1 (5 bases). In germline, CDR1 is PRHDT, CDR2 FYEKMQ (reference sequence). Trimming pared 3 bases from V and 3 bases from J, leaving 15 bases between. The CDR3 has 15 residues. Full variable domain (outside the CDR3, taken from reference TRBV13 and TRBJ2-7): AAGVIQSPRHLIKEKRETATLKCYPIPRHDTVYWYQQGPGQDPQFLISFYEKMQSDKGSIPDRFSAQQFSDYHSELNMSSLELGDSALYFCASSFQGTGNYEQYFGPGTRLTVT.

The chain combines TRBV11-3 with TRBJ2-1; 10 nucleotides match TRBD2. The CDR3 is 14 amino acids. Per the germline V gene, CDR1 is SGHNT and CDR2 is YENEEA. V was pared by 5 bases and J by 8 bases, with 6 bases of the junction left unmatched. CDR3 region: CASSRSGRYDEQFF. As DNA, the CDR3 is TGTGCCAGCAGCCGTAGCGGGAGGTACGATGAGCAGTTCTTC.

The gene calls are TRBV27 and TRBJ2-7; no firm D call. CDR3 length: 13 residues. The germline CDR1 and CDR2 sequences are MNHEY and SMNVEV (reference sequence). V lost 2 bases and J 2 bases, leaving 7 bases between the germline ends. The CDR3 is CASSLKPAYEQYF. CDR3 in DNA: TGTGCCAGCAGTTTAAAGCCCGCCTACGAGCAGTACTTC.

The chain carries TRBV27 and TRBJ2-3, with D perhaps TRBD2 (5 bases). Looked up from germline, CDR1 is MNHEY and CDR2 is SMNVEV (reference sequence). The CDR3 sequence is 15 residues long. Trimming removed 0 bases from V and 1 base from J, with 8 bases in between. The CDR3 nucleotides are TGTGCCAGCAGTTTATCCCGGGGTGGCACAGATACGCAGTATTTT. Amino acid sequence: CASSLSRGGTDTQYF.

This clone was seen only a few times. The V call is TRBV5-5, the J call TRBJ2-7; unclear D gene. The CDR3 consists of 11 residues. From germline, CDR1 is SGHKS and CDR2 YYEKEE (reference sequence). The V end lost 4 bases, the J end lost 4 bases, and 6 bases lay between the germline ends. The CDR3 sequence: CASSQNYEQYF. In DNA form, the CDR3 reads TGTGCCAGCAGCCAGAATTACGAGCAGTACTTC.

The V gene is TRBV6-5, the J gene TRBJ1-3, with D possibly being TRBD1 (6 bases). This CDR3 has 12 residues. V shed 8 bases and J shed 2 bases, with 7 bases lying between them. Germline-derived CDR1 and CDR2 are MNHEY and SVGAGI. The CDR3 DNA reads as TGTGCCAGCCGACAGGCTGGAAACACCATATATTTT. Residues: CASRQAGNTIYF.

The chain links TRBV6-1 to TRBJ1-5, with D unclear. V gave up 8 bases and J gave up 7 bases, with 21 bases separating them. The CDR3 covers 15 residues. CDR1 MNHNS and CDR2 SASEGT come from the germline V gene. The CDR3 DNA sequence: TGTGCCAGCTACGCTTTCGGGCCCGAGGGCCAGCCCCAGCATTTT. It yields the protein CASYAFGPEGQPQHF.

The chain combines TRBV5-1 with TRBJ2-7; perhaps TRBD2 as D (5 bases). The CDR3 runs to 14 residues. Trimming removed 0 bases at V and 5 bases at J, with 12 bases between. The germline V gene encodes CDR1 SGHRS and CDR2 YFSETQ. The CDR3 region is CASSLDGGSNEQYF. CDR3 nucleotide sequence: TGCGCCAGCAGCTTGGATGGCGGGTCGAACGAGCAGTACTTC.

The gene calls are TRBV12-5 and TRBJ2-3; TRBD2 matches at 10 bases. This CDR3 has 18 residues. With 5 bases clipped from V and 5 bases from J, the junction kept 16 bases outside the gene matches. Germline V lookup: CDR1 LGHNT, CDR2 FRNRAP. CDR3 sequence (DNA): TGTGCTAGTGGTCCCTGGTCTAGCGGGAGATTTGGTGGAGATACGCAGTATTTT. This codes for CASGPWSSGRFGGDTQYF. The variable domain in full, with the rest retrieved from reference TRBV12-5 and TRBJ2-3, is DARVTQTPRHKVTEMGQEVTMRCQPILGHNTVFWYRQTMMQGLELLAYFRNRAPLDDSGMPKDRFSAEMPDATLATLKIQPSEPRDSAVYFCASGPWSSGRFGGDTQYFGPGTRLTVL.

The chain recombines TRBV5-5 with TRBJ2-7; tentative D call: TRBD2 (6 bases). Trimming cost V 1 base and J 3 bases, with 11 bases left between them. Germline V gives CDR1 SGHKS, CDR2 YYEKEE (reference sequence). This CDR3 spans 14 amino acids. CDR3: CASSLWGAGYEQYF. CDR3 nucleotides: TGTGCCAGCAGCTTGTGGGGAGCGGGCTACGAGCAGTACTTC.

V gene TRBV11-3 combines with J gene TRBJ2-7; D ambiguous. The length of the CDR3 is 16 residues. Trimming took 5 bases from V and 3 from J, leaving 20 bases between them. Germline CDR1 is SGHNT and CDR2 is YENEEA. The CDR3 nucleotides read TGTGCCAGCAGCCCCAGGCTCGAGACCCCCCACTACGAGCAGTACTTC. It encodes CASSPRLETPHYEQYF.

The chain combines TRBV19 with TRBJ2-1; 11 nucleotides agree with TRBD2. This CDR3 has 15 amino acids. Per the germline V gene, CDR1 is LNHDA and CDR2 is SQIVND (reference sequence). Trimming at V came to 6 bases and at J to 2 bases, leaving 3 bases not matched to a gene. CDR3 sequence (DNA): TGTGCCAGTAGGCCACTAGCGGGGGCCTACAATGAGCAGTTCTTC. This codes for CASRPLAGAYNEQFF.

J is TRBJ2-1 and V is TRBV5-6, with 7 bases matching TRBD1. This CDR3 is 14 amino acids long. V lost 2 bases and J lost 3; bases outside the gene matches: 2. In germline, CDR1 is SGHDT, CDR2 YYEEEE. For the CDR3, the DNA is TGTGCCAGCAGCTTAGACAGGGTCTACAATGAGCAGTTCTTC. It yields the protein CASSLDRVYNEQFF.

This chain's CDR3 is CASSEGQTPYEQYF. CDR3 nucleotide sequence: TGTGCCAGCAGTGAAGGCCAGACTCCCTACGAGCAGTACTTC. This sequence joins TRBV2 and TRBJ2-7; D gene ambiguous. V was cut by 1 base and J by 2 bases, with 9 bases left in between. This CDR3 has 14 amino acids. The germline CDR1 and CDR2 sequences are SNHLY and FYNNEI.

The chain carries TRBV2 and TRBJ2-5, with 15 bases that match TRBD2. Per germline, CDR1 SNHLY and CDR2 FYNNEI. The CDR3 extends over 18 amino acids. J was trimmed by 5 bases and V by 6 bases; bases with no gene match: 13. The CDR3 loop is CASSALGLAGGRGETQYF. In nucleotides, the CDR3 is TGTGCCAGCAGCGCACTGGGACTAGCGGGAGGCCGGGGGGAGACCCAGTACTTC.